The source of this TCR beta chain is a study of T-cell memory formation after mild COVID-19. Study-wide context: TCR clustering was largely donor specific. Study outcomes and limitations: Shrinking CD4+ clones resided mostly in CM and EM, and CD8+ ones in EMRA.

The authors produced TCR alpha and TCR beta cDNA libraries with sample barcodes and UMIs by 5'RACE using constant-segment primers. TCRdb itself ran the 5' RACE reads through MiXCR, one entry per CDR3 protein. The sample has about 4,800 distinct CDR3 sequences, 20% to 25% seen once; the top ten hold roughly 2%. V was trimmed by 1 base and J by 4 bases, leaving 6 bases between them. The CDR3 totals 13 residues. Germline V CDR1 and CDR2: LNHNV, YYDKDF (reference sequence). Concerning this clonotype: Its antigen is undetermined.

The sample consisted of PBMCs or a T cell subset sorted from them (not recorded which). V gene TRBV15 combines with J gene TRBJ2-3; D uncertain. The TCR originated in an adult who had mild COVID-19 (a few samples of this study predate the infection). Cell type and time point are not known. This CDR3 is CATSRVMSDTQYF. The DNA of the CDR3 is TGTGCCACCAGCAGAGTCATGTCAGATACGCAGTATTTT.